This T cell receptor (beta chain) is drawn from a study of T cells in Graves' hyperthyroidism and ophthalmopathy. As for the study in general: Peripheral blood samples were taken at initial diagnosis, prior to any treatment.

Diagnostic assessment was based on clinical symptoms, serum thyroxine and TRAb, thyroid ultrasound and orbital computed tomography. Fresh peripheral blood, more than 8 ml of it, supplied the PBMCs. This clonotype was found a few times. Its antigen is still unknown. Study-wide results and caveats: Appearing also in blood were most of the thyroid clonotypes expanded above 0.001.

Using RNA transcripts as the source, TCR beta CDR3 regions were amplified. A set of HTBI primers served as the primers for a first-round RT-PCR of the TCR CDR3. TCRdb independently ran MiXCR on the multiplex PCR reads; one entry per CDR3 protein. This sample has around 300,000 distinct CDR3 sequences, with about 14% found just once. This CDR3 region has 15 residues. Germline V gene data show CDR1 as MNHEY and CDR2 as SVGEGT. The V and J ends lost 5 bases and 5 bases, in that order; junction bases with no gene match: 8. The sample taken for sequencing was blood. This chain joins TRBV6-2 or TRBV6-3 and TRBJ1-2, with TRBD1 matching over 10 bases. The clonotype comes from a woman between 25 and 40 years old with Graves' hyperthyroidism. The CDR3 is CASSAGTGVPYGYTF. Here the CDR3 DNA reads TGTGCCAGCAGTGCCGGGACAGGGGTCCCGTATGGCTACACCTTC.